This TCR beta chain derives from a study of blood T cell repertoires in COVID-19. On the study more broadly: In each case, the material was cDNA or gDNA derived from T cells, B-cell-depleted T cells, or PBMCs.

Using immunoSEQ multiplex PCR, the repertoire was profiled, and TCRdb retains in-frame clones only, with some absent. The sample holds roughly 34,000 clones; 85% are singletons and the top ten take about 8.6%. CDR3 size: 13 residues. V was pared by 3 bases and J by 6 bases, with 15 bases between. Germline V lookup: CDR1 DFQATT, CDR2 SNEGSKA (reference sequence). The sequence derives from a man older than 75 with active COVID-19. The sequencing input was peripheral blood. The chain combines TRBV20-1 with TRBJ2-7; tentatively, D is TRBD2 (5 bases). In DNA, the CDR3 is TGCAGTGCTAGTATCACGGTGGCGGGCGAGCAGTACTTC. Residues: CSASITVAGEQYF.